These T cell receptor beta chains were read from a single sample in a study of CD8 T cells in Susac syndrome. In TCRdb, the immunoSEQ multiplex PCR reads were re-called with MiXCR into one record per CDR3 protein. The sample lists some 150,000 distinct CDR3 sequences, nearly 95% seen once, with roughly 0.27% in the top ten. The material sequenced was CD8+ T cells from PBMCs. Source of these receptors: a human donor in good health. Each CDR3 is given with its conserved first and last residue. The D gene is left open where the match is weak. Size tells how often a clone was seen (once, few, many) or the class of an expanded clone, and some rows leave it out.

d_call,v_call,clone_size,j_call,cdr3_aa,cdr3_nt
TRBD2,TRBV27,-,TRBJ2-7,CASSLTREGLAGFYEQYF,TGTGCCAGCAGTCTCACTCGGGAAGGGCTAGCGGGATTTTACGAGCAGTACTTC
-,TRBV19,-,TRBJ2-2,CASSIAGSWTGELFF,TGTGCCAGTAGTATAGCGGGGAGCTGGACCGGGGAGCTGTTTTTT
TRBD1,TRBV28,-,TRBJ1-1,CASSLGTAMNTEAFF,TGTGCCAGCAGTTTAGGGACAGCAATGAACACTGAAGCTTTCTTT
-,TRBV27,-,TRBJ2-2,CASRLAYTGELFF,TGTGCCAGCAGACTCGCTTACACCGGGGAGCTGTTTTTT
TRBD2,TRBV4-2,-,TRBJ2-7,CASSPRTSGSYEQYF,TGTGCCAGCAGCCCTCGGACTAGCGGGAGTTACGAGCAGTACTTC
-,TRBV27,-,TRBJ2-7,CASSSILDRYEQYF,TGTGCCAGCAGTTCGATCCTCGACCGCTACGAGCAGTACTTC
-,TRBV7-6,-,TRBJ2-1,CASSGLIDEQFF,TGTGCCAGCTCGGGGCTTATCGATGAGCAGTTCTTC
-,TRBV3-1,-,TRBJ2-7,CASRQGGEQYF,TGTGCCAGCAGACAGGGTGGCGAGCAGTACTTC
-,TRBV5-1,once,TRBJ1-1,CASSLLGEDEAFF,TGCGCCAGCAGCTTGCTAGGGGAAGATGAAGCTTTCTTT
-,TRBV30,-,TRBJ2-1,CAWSAPAGTLNEQFF,TGTGCCTGGAGCGCCCCGGCCGGGACCCTCAATGAGCAGTTCTTC
-,TRBV27,-,TRBJ2-7,CASSLSRAGNPFYF,TGTGCCAGCAGTTTATCCCGCGCGGGGAACCCATTCTACTTC
TRBD2,TRBV20-1,-,TRBJ2-1,CSAAHSSGLDYNEQFF,TGCAGTGCGGCCCATTCTAGCGGACTTGACTACAATGAGCAGTTCTTC
TRBD1,TRBV30,-,TRBJ1-1,CAWSVDRANTEAFF,TGTGCCTGGAGTGTCGACAGGGCGAACACTGAAGCTTTCTTT
-,TRBV28,-,TRBJ2-7,CASSSGPLTYEQYF,TGTGCCAGCAGTTCCGGGCCCTTAACCTACGAGCAGTACTTC
-,TRBV27,-,TRBJ2-7,CASSPVSGPSSYEQYF,TGTGCCAGCAGTCCAGTGTCGGGACCTAGCTCCTACGAGCAGTACTTC
TRBD2,TRBV18,-,TRBJ2-5,CASSPPGSSGYQETQYF,TGTGCCAGCTCACCACCGGGATCTAGCGGGTACCAAGAGACCCAGTACTTC
TRBD1,TRBV4-3,-,TRBJ1-2,CASSQDQGVGYGYTF,TGCGCCAGCAGCCAAGATCAGGGGGTGGGCTATGGCTACACCTTC
TRBD2,TRBV9,once,TRBJ2-2,CASSVGGSGTGELFF,TGTGCCAGCAGCGTCGGCGGGAGCGGCACCGGGGAGCTGTTTTTT
-,TRBV20-1,-,TRBJ1-1,CSAKPRGDPEAFF,TGCAGTGCTAAGCCTAGGGGGGACCCTGAAGCTTTCTTT
-,TRBV24-1,once,TRBJ2-3,CATSDFTDTQYF,TGTGCCACCAGTGATTTTACAGATACGCAGTATTTT
-,TRBV24-1,-,TRBJ2-5,CATSDLSLEGETQYF,TGTGCCACCAGTGATCTGTCACTAGAAGGAGAGACCCAGTACTTC
-,TRBV20-1,-,TRBJ2-7,CSAREDSYEQYF,TGCAGTGCTAGAGAAGACAGCTACGAGCAGTACTTC
-,TRBV27,-,TRBJ2-5,CASSPKGEETQYF,TGTGCCAGCAGTCCTAAAGGGGAAGAGACCCAGTACTTC
-,TRBV28,-,TRBJ2-1,CATTRQSSYNEQFF,TGTGCCACTACGAGGCAGAGCTCCTACAATGAGCAGTTCTTC
-,TRBV12-3/TRBV12-4,-,TRBJ2-5,CASSYENQETQYF,TGTGCCAGCAGTTACGAGAATCAAGAGACCCAGTACTTC
-,TRBV27,-,TRBJ1-5,CASSSRASGNQPQHF,TGTGCCAGCAGTTCCAGGGCTTCGGGCAATCAGCCCCAGCATTTT
-,TRBV18,once,TRBJ2-2,CASSPPRVEWTGELFF,TGTGCCAGCTCACCACCGCGGGTAGAGTGGACCGGGGAGCTGTTTTTT
-,TRBV7-9,-,TRBJ2-5,CASARGVDQYF,TGTGCCAGTGCGAGGGGGGTGGACCAGTACTTC